These 31 T cell receptor beta chains came from one sample sequenced in a study of regulatory T cells in long-lasting Graves disease. Researchers made TCR beta libraries by using iRepertoire HTBI primers and running Arm-PCR on CDR3 regions. TCRdb analysed the multiplex PCR reads with MiXCR anew, one entry per CDR3 protein. This sample carries 550,000 to 700,000 distinct CDR3 sequences, about 16% of them seen once, and the ten largest clones take around 12%. The time point: newly diagnosed GD, antithyroid drugs for less than 3 months. The authors made the TCR library using RNA they extracted from PBMCs. These same records also appear under a second study, on T cells in Graves' hyperthyroidism and ophthalmopathy.

The material sequenced was peripheral blood mononuclear cells (PBMCs), taken at new diagnosis, from a patient treated with antithyroid drugs. Receptors originate from a man aged 18 to 29 with Graves disease.

The chain couples TRBV9 to TRBJ2-1; TRBD1 aligns across 10 bases. J gave up 9 bases and V 2 bases, and 5 bases lay outside the gene matches. The CDR3 has 14 amino acids. The germline V gene encodes CDR1 SGDLS and CDR2 YYNGEE. As DNA, the CDR3 is TGTGCCAGCAGCGTGGGGACAGGGGTTCGTGAGCAGTTCTTC. Translation: CASSVGTGVREQFF.

This chain connects TRBV12-3 or TRBV12-4 to TRBJ2-1, with TRBD2 matching 8 bases. Trimming removed 2 bases from V and 14 bases from J; junction bases left unmatched: 8. The CDR3 totals 13 residues. CDR3 nucleotide sequence: TGTGCCAGCAGTTTACTGCGGGGGGCGGGAAAGTTCTTC. It specifies CASSLLRGAGKFF.

The chain links TRBV12-3 or TRBV12-4 to TRBJ1-2; a possible D gene is TRBD1 (5 bases). CDR3 length equals 14 residues. V was trimmed by 6 bases and J by 1 base, leaving 12 bases between them. The CDR3 DNA follows: TGTGCCAGCAGCCATAGGAGGGGTAACTATGGCTACACCTTC. This translates into CASSHRRGNYGYTF.

This clonotype was observed many times. The chain couples TRBV12-3 or TRBV12-4 to TRBJ2-1; weak D call: TRBD2 (6 bases). The CDR3 sequence is 15 residues long. V lost 3 bases and J 6 bases, leaving 15 bases between the germline ends. In DNA, the CDR3 is TGTGCCAGCAGTTTTAGTAGCGGCAGAACCAATGAGCAGTTCTTC. It translates to CASSFSSGRTNEQFF.

This clonotype was recorded at least ten times. J is TRBJ2-1 and V is TRBV19; TRBD2 matches at 8 bases. The germline CDR1 and CDR2 sequences are LNHDA and SQIVND (reference sequence). This CDR3 is 16 amino acids long. Trimming removed 1 base from V and 3 bases from J; junction bases left unmatched: 5. This CDR3 is CASSIGVSGSYNEQFF. The CDR3 DNA reads as TGTGCCAGTAGTATAGGAGTGAGCGGGAGCTACAATGAGCAGTTCTTC.

This clonotype was counted between two and nine times. V is TRBV5-4 and J is TRBJ2-7; 11 bases are a match to TRBD2. This CDR3 is 19 amino acids long. Losses at the gene ends were 0 bases for V and 2 bases for J; bases not matched to a gene: 13. Germline CDR1 reads SGHNT; CDR2 reads YYREEE (reference sequence). The CDR3 is CASSLGGGLTSGRTYEQYF. In DNA form, the CDR3 reads TGTGCCAGCAGCTTGGGCGGGGGCCTCACTAGCGGGAGAACCTACGAGCAGTACTTC.

This clonotype was recorded many times. The V and J genes are TRBV18 and TRBJ2-1; D possibly corresponds to TRBD2 (6 bases). Germline lookup yields CDR1 KGHSH and CDR2 LQKENI. The CDR3 sequence is 14 residues long. V shed 8 bases and J shed 5 bases, with 16 bases lying between them. In DNA, the CDR3 is TGTGCCAGCGCGTTAGCGGACTACGACAATGAGCAGTTCTTC. Translation gives CASALADYDNEQFF.

This clonotype has just a few counts. V usage is TRBV12-3 or TRBV12-4 and J usage is TRBJ1-2, with 10 bases identical to TRBD1. The CDR3 consists of 14 residues. Trimming removed 5 bases from V and 7 bases from J; junction bases left unmatched: 7. CDR3 DNA sequence: TGTGCCAGCAGTCGGACAGGGGGATCTGGTGGCTACACCTTC. It translates to CASSRTGGSGGYTF.

The chain links TRBV30 to TRBJ2-2; a possible D gene is TRBD1 (5 bases). The CDR3 is 14 amino acids. Trimming took 7 bases from V and 3 from J, leaving 15 bases between them. CDR1 is GTSNPN, CDR2 SVGIG, per germline (reference sequence). CDR3 amino acids: CALDMGQYTGELFF. The CDR3 DNA reads TGTGCCTTAGATATGGGGCAGTACACCGGGGAGCTGTTTTTT. Full variable domain (outside the CDR3, taken from reference TRBV30 and TRBJ2-2): SQTIHQWPATLVQPVGSPLSLECTVEGTSNPNLYWYRQAAGRGLQLLFYSVGIGQISSEVPQNLSASRPQDRQFILSSKKLLLSDSGFYLCALDMGQYTGELFFGEGSRLTVL.

This clonotype was recorded many times. This chain joins TRBV7-9 and TRBJ1-4; 7 bases fit TRBD1. Germline CDR1 SEHNR, CDR2 FQNEAQ (reference sequence). The CDR3 is 15 residues long. Trimming removed 4 bases from V and 4 bases from J; junction bases left unmatched: 6. The CDR3 sequence is CASSSSGQSNEKLFF. The DNA of the CDR3 is TGTGCCAGCAGCTCTTCGGGACAGAGTAATGAAAAACTGTTTTTT.

This clonotype was seen many times. This chain connects TRBV28 to TRBJ1-5; TRBD1 matches at 8 bases. Per germline, CDR1 MDHEN and CDR2 SYDVKM. The CDR3 loop spans 18 amino acids. With V trimmed by 5 bases and J by 2 bases, 14 bases remained unmatched. The CDR3 DNA reads TGTGCCAGCAGTAACCACCCCCGGGCAGGGGGCCGCAATCAGCCCCAGCATTTT. Protein sequence: CASSNHPRAGGRNQPQHF.

The V gene is TRBV6-1, the J gene TRBJ2-4; TRBD1 might be the D (5 bases). Germline CDR1 is MNHNS and CDR2 is SASEGT. V shed 9 bases and J shed 0 bases, with 12 bases lying between them. The CDR3 has 14 amino acids. The CDR3 region is CASGAPLAKNIQYF. In DNA, the CDR3 is TGTGCCAGTGGGGCACCCCTAGCCAAAAACATTCAGTACTTC.

There are many counts of this clonotype. This chain uses TRBV11-2 with TRBJ2-5; unclear D gene. This CDR3 contains 14 residues. V shed 5 bases and J shed 0 bases, with 10 bases lying between them. Germline values: CDR1 SGHAT, CDR2 FQNNGV. The CDR3 spells CASSQWQDQETQYF. The CDR3 nucleotides are TGTGCCAGCAGCCAGTGGCAGGACCAAGAGACCCAGTACTTC.

This clonotype was observed at least ten times. CDR3 protein: CASSAFGGIQYF. CDR3 nucleotides: TGTGCCAGCAGCGCGTTCGGGGGCATTCAGTACTTC. The chain has TRBV7-2 and TRBJ2-4, with D maybe TRBD2 (6 bases). CDR3 length equals 12 residues. Trimming took 5 bases from V and 9 from J, leaving 11 bases between them. Germline CDR1 and CDR2: SGHTA and FQGNSA.

This clonotype was detected ten times or more. The chain recombines TRBV27 with TRBJ2-7; perhaps TRBD1 as D (6 bases). This CDR3 has 13 amino acids. Trimming stripped 7 bases from V and 3 bases from J, with 13 bases between. CDR1 MNHEY and CDR2 SMNVEV come from the germline V gene (reference sequence). CDR3: CASKKPDSYEQYF. As DNA, the CDR3 is TGTGCCAGCAAGAAACCGGACAGCTACGAGCAGTACTTC.

To note about this clonotype: A far larger clone is just one base off, so this is likely a read error. The chain has TRBV13 and TRBJ2-3, with 7 bases matching TRBD2. Looked up from germline, CDR1 is PRHDT and CDR2 is FYEKMQ (reference sequence). The V and J ends lost 6 bases and 4 bases, in that order; junction bases with no gene match: 13. There are 16 residues in the CDR3. The CDR3 DNA follows: TGTGCCAGCAGTGGTTTGGTAGCGGGCCTGGCAGATACGCAGTATTTT. Amino acid sequence: CASSGLVAGLADTQYF.

On this clonotype itself: A single base is all that separates this from a far larger clone, so a read error is likely. The chain is built from TRBV11-2 and TRBJ1-1; no definite D call. CDR1 is SGHAT and CDR2 is FQNNGV in the germline V gene. This CDR3 contains 14 residues. The CDR3 region is CASRADGPGTGAFF. Here the CDR3 DNA reads TGTGCCAGCAGGGCCGACGGGCCAGGCACTGGAGCTTTCTTT.

This clonotype was seen many times. The gene calls are TRBV5-1 and TRBJ2-7; 7 bases align to TRBD2. Germline assignment: CDR1 SGHRS and CDR2 YFSETQ. The CDR3 covers 14 residues. V lost 6 bases and J lost 3; bases outside the gene matches: 9. The CDR3 region is CASKSAAGVYEQYF. In DNA form, the CDR3 reads TGCGCCAGCAAATCTGCGGCGGGAGTCTACGAGCAGTACTTC.

This clonotype has just a few counts. The rearrangement uses TRBV19 and TRBJ2-1; 9 bases map to TRBD1. The CDR3 has 14 residues. V lost 5 bases to trimming and J lost 6 bases; unmatched junction nucleotides: 5. Germline CDR1 LNHDA, CDR2 SQIVND (reference sequence). DNA of the CDR3: TGTGCCAGTAGTTGGGGACAGGGTTTCAATGAGCAGTTCTTC. Its translation is CASSWGQGFNEQFF.

In this sample, this clonotype turned up a few times. V gene TRBV27 combines with J gene TRBJ2-3; D is tentatively TRBD1 or TRBD2 (5 bases each). This CDR3 spans 15 amino acids. The germline CDR1 and CDR2 sequences are MNHEY and SMNVEV (reference sequence). Trimming took off 4 bases at V and 4 bases at J, with 15 bases between the two ends. Here the CDR3 DNA reads TGTGCCAGCAGTTACGGGACCCCCGGGGCAGATACGCAGTATTTT. As protein: CASSYGTPGADTQYF.

This chain links TRBV19 with TRBJ2-1; 7 bases line up with TRBD2. There are 16 residues in the CDR3. V lost 3 bases and J lost 9; bases outside the gene matches: 14. Looked up from germline, CDR1 is LNHDA and CDR2 is SQIVND (reference sequence). CDR3 in DNA: TGTGCCAGTAGTATTGCCGCGGGACTACAGGTGGGTGAGCAGTTCTTC. Amino acid sequence: CASSIAAGLQVGEQFF.

This clonotype has just a few counts. The V gene is TRBV2, the J gene TRBJ1-6; no reliable D call. The length of the CDR3 is 14 residues. CDR1 SNHLY and CDR2 FYNNEI come from the germline V gene. Deletions cut 1 base from V and 13 bases from J, with 14 bases between. The CDR3 loop is CASSEGRELGPLHF. DNA for the CDR3: TGTGCCAGCAGTGAAGGAAGGGAGCTCGGGCCCCTCCACTTT.

This clonotype came up a few times. The chain links TRBV30 to TRBJ2-7, with D possibly matching TRBD1 (6 bases). Germline CDR1 GTSNPN, CDR2 SVGIG (reference sequence). V gave up 3 bases and J gave up 2 bases, with 14 bases separating them. The CDR3 loop spans 14 amino acids. CDR3 sequence: CAWRGRGLTYEQYF. In DNA, the CDR3 is TGTGCCTGGAGGGGCAGGGGTTTGACCTACGAGCAGTACTTC.

This clonotype was counted at least ten times. The chain is built from TRBV6-1 and TRBJ2-4, with D possibly TRBD1 on 6 matching bases. Trimming took off 9 bases at V and 6 bases at J, with 9 bases between the two ends. CDR1 MNHNS and CDR2 SASEGT come from the germline V gene. The CDR3 runs 11 residues. CDR3 DNA: TGTGCCAGGTGCAGGGGAAACATTCAGTACTTC. This translates into CARCRGNIQYF.

This clonotype was recorded at least ten times. The chain combines TRBV11-2 with TRBJ2-1, with TRBD2 matching 10 bases. The germline V gene has CDR1 SGHAT and CDR2 FQNNGV. The CDR3 is 14 amino acids. V lost 5 bases, J lost 4 bases, and 2 bases stayed unmatched. For the CDR3, the DNA is TGTGCCAGCAGCCTAGCGGGAGAATACAATGAGCAGTTCTTC. It codes for CASSLAGEYNEQFF.

This clonotype was recorded only once. With a far larger clone one base away, a read error is the likely cause. The chain carries TRBV20-1 and TRBJ2-1; TRBD2 agrees at 7 bases. This CDR3 region has 11 residues. Germline V lookup: CDR1 DFQATT, CDR2 SNEGSKA (reference sequence). CDR3 in DNA: TGCAGACCGGAAGGGGACTACGAGCAGTTCTTC. It is translated as CRPEGDYEQFF.

The J gene is TRBJ2-2, the V gene TRBV12-3 or TRBV12-4, with 8 bases that match TRBD2. V trimming: 6 bases; J trimming: 7 bases; junction bases outside the gene matches: 4. The CDR3 consists of 13 residues. The CDR3 region is CASSLTSGGELFF. The CDR3 DNA reads as TGTGCCAGCAGCCTCACTAGCGGCGGGGAGCTGTTTTTT.

This clonotype has a count of ten or more. The rearrangement uses TRBV3-1 and TRBJ2-5; 12 nucleotides agree with TRBD1. V lost 1 base, J lost 5 bases, and 5 bases stayed unmatched. CDR1 is LGHDT, CDR2 YNNKEL, per germline (reference sequence). The CDR3 covers 16 residues. The CDR3 sequence: CASSQAGTGGRETQYF. CDR3 sequence (DNA): TGTGCCAGCAGCCAAGCCGGGACAGGGGGCCGGGAGACCCAGTACTTC.

This clonotype was seen many times. The chain couples TRBV2 to TRBJ2-5, with 8 nucleotides matching TRBD2. Germline assignment: CDR1 SNHLY and CDR2 FYNNEI. V was clipped by 2 bases and J by 1 base; unmatched bases: 6. The CDR3 totals 16 residues. CDR3 DNA: TGTGCCAGCAGTGAACCCGGTAGCGGGGCCCAAGAGACCCAGTACTTC. This translates into CASSEPGSGAQETQYF.

This chain connects TRBV13 to TRBJ1-5; 9 bases align to TRBD1. CDR1 is PRHDT and CDR2 is FYEKMQ in the germline V gene (reference sequence). Unmatched junction bases numbered 8, after V lost 6 bases and J lost 2 bases. This CDR3 contains 16 residues. CDR3 loop: CASRTGGAGGNQPQHF. For the CDR3, the DNA is TGTGCCAGCAGAACAGGGGGCGCGGGTGGCAATCAGCCCCAGCATTTT.

The chain employs TRBV7-9 and TRBJ1-2, with TRBD1 matching over 7 bases. V lost 5 bases and J lost 2; bases outside the gene matches: 14. The CDR3 loop spans 17 amino acids. Germline-derived CDR1 and CDR2 are SEHNR and FQNEAQ (reference sequence). The CDR3 DNA sequence: TGTGCCAGCAGCCTGGCTCTACCGGGACAGCTGAACTATGGCTACACCTTC. This encodes CASSLALPGQLNYGYTF.